Here is one T cell receptor beta chain with its context. With 1 base clipped from V and 4 bases from J, the junction kept 4 bases outside the gene matches. The V gene's germline CDR1 is LGHDT and CDR2 YNNKEL (reference sequence). The CDR3 loop spans 15 amino acids. The sample comes from a study of blood T cell repertoires in COVID-19. Participants reported their clinical history, and cohort assignment relied on those reports. Data came from immunoSEQ multiplex PCR; TCRdb stores just in-frame clones and leaves some out. The sample lists about 200,000 clones, about 85% occurring once. The clonotype comes from a woman aged 30 to 39 who had recovered from COVID-19. Sample: PBMCs or T cells enriched from blood (not recorded which). The chain combines TRBV3-1 (or the pseudogene TRBV3-2) with TRBJ1-1; 9 bases match TRBD1. The CDR3 coding sequence is TGTGCCAGCAGCCAAGGACAGGGGGTCGCCACTGAAGCTTTCTTT. The encoded protein is CASSQGQGVATEAFF.